The next 21 T cell receptor beta chains were all read from a single sample in a study of shared clonotypes between healthy human individuals. The protocol was immunoSEQ multiplex PCR, while the TCRdb copy is restricted to in-frame clones and leaves out a portion. The sample holds approximately 470,000 clones, over 70% seen once. Sequenced: PBMCs. Every receptor here comes from a woman aged 40 to 50 in good health. Some clones in this sample may be carry-over from other donors' samples.

The chain combines TRBV19 with TRBJ2-3; the D gene is possibly TRBD1 (6 bases). V dropped 5 bases and J dropped 6 bases, with 15 bases sitting between them. This CDR3 spans 14 amino acids. Germline V CDR1 and CDR2: LNHDA, SQIVND (reference sequence). The CDR3: CASSSQGSVDTQYF. In DNA form, the CDR3 reads TGTGCCAGTAGTTCACAGGGCTCGGTTGATACGCAGTATTTT.

J is TRBJ1-1 and V is TRBV6-5, with unresolved D. CDR1 is MNHEY and CDR2 is SVGAGI in the germline V gene. The CDR3 is made up of 12 amino acids. The V end lost 0 bases, the J end lost 11 bases, and 10 bases lay between the germline ends. The DNA for the CDR3 is TGTGCCAGCAGTTACTCTGGCGAGCGGGCTTTCTTT. Protein: CASSYSGERAFF.

V usage is TRBV20-1 and J usage is TRBJ2-3; no reliable D call. The CDR3 contains 11 residues. V lost 4 bases to trimming and J lost 5 bases, with 7 bases between them. From germline, CDR1 is DFQATT and CDR2 SNEGSKA (reference sequence). CDR3 DNA: TGCAGTGCTACTGGGGTAGATACGCAGTATTTT. Translated: CSATGVDTQYF.

The chain has TRBV7-9 and TRBJ2-1; D possibly corresponds to TRBD2 (6 bases). Germline CDR1 is SEHNR and CDR2 is FQNEAQ (reference sequence). The CDR3 has 18 residues. The V end lost 5 bases, the J end lost 0 bases, and 20 bases lay between the germline ends. Here the CDR3 DNA reads TGTGCCAGCAGCCCCAGGTCAGGAGGGTCCCCCTCCTACAATGAGCAGTTCTTC. Translated: CASSPRSGGSPSYNEQFF.

About this clone: At one boundary the junction diverges from the germline segment, which might be a read error. The gene calls are TRBV7-9 and TRBJ2-7; 7 positions agree with TRBD1. Germline V gene lookup returns CDR1 SEHNR and CDR2 FQNEAQ (reference sequence). The CDR3 extends over 14 amino acids. This chain's CDR3 is CAGSRTGDFYEQYF. In DNA form, the CDR3 reads TGTGCCGGCAGCCGTACAGGGGATTTCTACGAGCAGTACTTC.

This rearrangement joins TRBV4-2 to TRBJ2-3; 10 nucleotides align to TRBD1. Germline trimming cut 0 bases from V and 4 bases from J; bases unmatched to any gene: 4. This CDR3 comprises 16 residues. Germline CDR1 and CDR2: LGHNA and YNFKEQ. The CDR3 nucleotides read TGTGCCAGCAGCCAAGAGGACAGGGGGGGTCCAGATACGCAGTATTTT. It yields the protein CASSQEDRGGPDTQYF.

In its sample, this clone was seen many times. This sample includes further DNA sequences coding for the same CDR3. This chain uses TRBV9 with TRBJ2-2, with D hard to call. Trimming stripped 0 bases from V and 2 bases from J, with 5 bases between. The CDR3 sequence is 14 residues long. Germline-derived CDR1 and CDR2 are SGDLS and YYNGEE. CDR3 DNA: TGTGCCAGCAGCGTAGAACTAAACACCGGGGAGCTGTTTTTT. Protein product: CASSVELNTGELFF.

The gene calls are TRBV9 and TRBJ1-4; D is perhaps TRBD1 (5 bases). This CDR3 has 15 amino acids. The ends were cut back, 2 bases at V and 4 bases at J, with 12 bases in the middle. Germline lookup yields CDR1 SGDLS and CDR2 YYNGEE. The chain's CDR3 is CASSVAGRHNEKLFF. The CDR3 region has the DNA TGTGCCAGCAGCGTTGCGGGACGGCATAATGAAAAACTGTTTTTT.

The chain carries TRBV6-5 and TRBJ2-7, with TRBD1 matching over 7 bases. With V trimmed by 6 bases and J by 5 bases, 7 bases remained unmatched. The CDR3 covers 13 residues. Germline assignment: CDR1 MNHEY and CDR2 SVGAGI. The chain's CDR3 is CASRRQGNHEQYF. As DNA, the CDR3 is TGTGCCAGCAGGCGACAGGGTAACCACGAGCAGTACTTC.

Comments on this clone: A far larger clone is off by one base, so a read error is likely. The conserved closing phenylalanine or tryptophan is absent in this CDR3, likely reflecting a read error. The rearrangement uses TRBV2 and TRBJ1-5; no definite D call. The CDR3 totals 12 residues. Per germline, CDR1 SNHLY and CDR2 FYNNEI. V gave up 4 bases and J gave up 0 bases, with 1 base separating them. In nucleotides, the CDR3 is TGTGCCAGCAGTGCTAGCAATCAGCCCCAGCATTCT. Translating it yields CASSASNQPQHS.

For this clone: A read error likely explains this, since a far larger clone differs by one base. The genes are TRBV2 and TRBJ2-5, with 10 bases lining up with TRBD2. The CDR3 totals 14 residues. The germline CDR1 and CDR2 sequences are SNHLY and FYNNEI. V was clipped by 6 bases and J by 4 bases; unmatched bases: 5. CDR3 loop: CASRRTSGRETQYF. As DNA, the CDR3 is TGTGCCAGCAGGAGGACTAGCGGCCGAGAGACCCAGTACTTC.

The chain employs TRBV7-9 and TRBJ1-1; perhaps TRBD1 as D (5 bases). The length of the CDR3 is 13 residues. With 2 bases removed from V and 2 bases from J, the gap between germline ends came to 6 bases. CDR1 and CDR2 from the germline V gene are SEHNR and FQNEAQ (reference sequence). As DNA, the CDR3 is TGTGCCAGCAGCTTACAGGGAAACACTGAAGCTTTCTTT. Its translation: CASSLQGNTEAFF.

This clone turned up a few times. The rearrangement uses TRBV5-1 and TRBJ2-1, with TRBD2 as a possible D gene (5 bases). V lost 0 bases and J 5 bases, leaving 15 bases between the germline ends. Looked up from germline, CDR1 is SGHRS and CDR2 is YFSETQ. This CDR3 has 16 amino acids. CDR3 sequence reads: CASSLEGWELDNEQFF. The CDR3, as DNA: TGCGCCAGCAGCTTGGAGGGCTGGGAGTTGGACAATGAGCAGTTCTTC. Filled out from reference TRBV5-1 and TRBJ2-1, the complete variable domain reads KAGVTQTPRYLIKTRGQQVTLSCSPISGHRSVSWYQQTPGQGLQFLFEYFSETQRNKGNFPGRFSGRQFSNSRSEMNVSTLELGDSALYLCASSLEGWELDNEQFFGPGTRLTVL.

The count of this clone is one. Other DNA sequences of this sample code for an identical CDR3. This rearrangement joins TRBV28 to TRBJ1-5; D uncertain. Germline loops: CDR1 MDHEN, CDR2 SYDVKM. The V end was cut by 3 bases, the J end by 4 bases, with 4 bases between. The CDR3 spans 12 residues. As DNA, the CDR3 is TGTGCCAGCAGTTTCGGGAATCAGCCCCAGCATTTT. Translating gives CASSFGNQPQHF.

This chain joins TRBV9 and TRBJ2-3, with 8 bases identical to TRBD2. The CDR3 length is 16 residues. Germline V gene data show CDR1 as SGDLS and CDR2 as YYNGEE. V gave up 0 bases and J gave up 6 bases; unmatched junction bases: 9. The CDR3 reads CASSVAVAAGGDTQYF. In nucleotides, the CDR3 is TGTGCCAGCAGCGTAGCGGTTGCGGCGGGAGGCGATACGCAGTATTTT.

The CDR3 DNA is TGTGCCAGCAGCCAGTTGGGACAGGGGAGACCCTACGAGCAGTACTTC. Translation gives CASSQLGQGRPYEQYF. The V and J genes are TRBV7-8 and TRBJ2-7, with 10 bases identical to TRBD1. The CDR3 contains 16 residues. Germline lookup yields CDR1 SGHVS and CDR2 FQNEAQ. Trimming took 5 bases from V and 2 from J; bases not matched to a gene: 9.

This chain connects TRBV7-2 to TRBJ2-3; 11 nucleotides agree with TRBD2. The CDR3 sequence is 16 residues long. CDR1 is SGHTA and CDR2 is FQGNSA in the germline V gene. With 5 bases clipped from V and 1 base from J, the junction kept 5 bases outside the gene matches. The CDR3 loop reads CASSMSLAGGTDTQYF. Here the CDR3 DNA reads TGTGCCAGCAGCATGTCACTAGCGGGGGGCACAGATACGCAGTATTTT.

The genes are TRBV30 and TRBJ2-5; D not resolved. Between the trimmed V and J ends, which lost 0 bases and 5 bases, there was a span of 10 bases. Germline V gene data show CDR1 as GTSNPN and CDR2 as SVGIG (reference sequence). The CDR3 runs to 13 residues. The DNA for the CDR3 is TGTGCCTGGAGTGTACAAGGAAGCGAGACCCAGTACTTC. It translates to CAWSVQGSETQYF. The variable domain in full, completed from reference TRBV30 and TRBJ2-5, reads SQTIHQWPATLVQPVGSPLSLECTVEGTSNPNLYWYRQAAGRGLQLLFYSVGIGQISSEVPQNLSASRPQDRQFILSSKKLLLSDSGFYLCAWSVQGSETQYFGPGTRLLVL.

The rearrangement links TRBV7-2 to TRBJ1-5; no firm D call. CDR1 and CDR2 (germline): SGHTA, FQGNSA. Trimming pared 5 bases from V and 9 bases from J, leaving 11 bases between. This CDR3 has 12 residues. The CDR3 DNA follows: TGTGCCAGCAGCGCAGACCGGAGGCCCCAGCATTTT. Protein sequence: CASSADRRPQHF.

This clone was seen a single time. The CDR3 nucleotides read TGTGCCAGCAGTGAAACACGTCAGGCTTTTTCTGGAAACACCATATATTTT. Translation gives CASSETRQAFSGNTIYF. The chain recombines TRBV28 with TRBJ1-3; no firm D call. The CDR3 is 17 amino acids. V was trimmed by 5 bases and J by 1 base, leaving 18 bases between them. The germline CDR1 and CDR2 sequences are MDHEN and SYDVKM.

The chain couples TRBV9 to TRBJ2-3; D is undetermined. Trimming removed 0 bases from V and 2 bases from J, with 10 bases in between. In germline, CDR1 is SGDLS, CDR2 YYNGEE. The CDR3 has 15 amino acids. CDR3 residues: CASSVGAATTDTQYF. Written as DNA, the CDR3 is TGTGCCAGCAGCGTAGGGGCAGCGACCACAGATACGCAGTATTTT. Full variable domain (remainder filled in from reference TRBV9 and TRBJ2-3): DSGVTQTPKHLITATGQRVTLRCSPRSGDLSVYWYQQSLDQGLQFLIQYYNGEERAKGNILERFSAQQFPDLHSELNLSSLELGDSALYFCASSVGAATTDTQYFGPGTRLTVL.